This T cell receptor (beta chain) is from a study of CD8+ T cells in alopecia areata. Overall study results and limits: Normal skin's resident alphabeta T cells are sequenced alongside lesional scalp T cells.

Treatment meaning: oral pan-JAK inhibitor, 5-10 mg twice daily. PBMCs were stained for CD3, CD4 and CD8, and CD4+ and CD8+ T cells were sorted. To note about this clone: The antigen is not known.

The germline gives CDR1 MNHEY, CDR2 SMNVEV (reference sequence). The V and J ends lost 6 bases and 0 bases, in that order; junction bases with no gene match: 8. The CDR3 totals 17 residues. Extracted from the samples, RNA was reverse transcribed into cDNA to serve as the sequencing template. The table came from immunoSEQ multiplex PCR; TCRdb's copy has only in-frame clones and leaves some out. The table includes around 180,000 clones, less than 65% detected once. The sequences come from CD4+ T cells sorted from blood, collected at week 24, from a patient treated with tofacitinib. The sequence was collected from a human donor with alopecia areata. The chain couples TRBV27 to TRBJ1-4; TRBD1 aligns across 9 bases. The CDR3 region is CASRGQGQDATNEKLFF. CDR3 nucleotides: TGTGCCAGCAGGGGACAGGGTCAGGACGCAACTAATGAAAAACTGTTTTTT. Full variable domain (outside the CDR3, taken from reference TRBV27 and TRBJ1-4): EAQVTQNPRYLITVTGKKLTVTCSQNMNHEYMSWYRQDPGLGLRQIYYSMNVEVTDKGDVPEGYKVSRKEKRNFPLILESPSPNQTSLYFCASRGQGQDATNEKLFFGSGTQLSVL.